This record covers a single T cell receptor beta chain. This clonotype was observed a few times. Its antigen target is currently unknown. No per-base quality is available; no much larger clone lies one base away. The library was produced with 5' RACE. Sequenced on an Illumina HiSeq 2000. Template switching introduced a universal primer binding site; the final cDNA contained a unique molecular identifier, enabling accurate counting of TCR cDNA molecules. Specific primers in the conserved constant-segment region were used to synthesize first-strand cDNA for TCR alpha and beta chains. To control for contamination, every cDNA library carried two barcodes: a SMART-Mk sample barcode plus Illumina barcodes. TruSeq adapter sequences along with Illumina sample barcodes were introduced in two successive PCR steps. Sequencing of the TCR alpha and beta cDNA libraries was done on the Illumina HiSeq platform using custom primers. The paper's processing steps were these. MiGEC processed the raw reads to extract unique molecular identifiers, while MiXCR was used to determine the CDR3 positions. Recombination models were inferred per individual with the repgenHMM and IGoR tools using an EM algorithm. The tcR package in R was used for shared clonotype analysis, with sharing normalized by the product of cloneset sizes. Out-of-frame nonproductive sequences were analyzed to study raw recombination free of thymic and clonal selection effects. TCRdb took the public reads, trimmed them with fastp at Q25, ran MiXCR for clone calling and kept in-frame beta chains. Each CDR3 protein gets just one entry, which takes the most common genes and DNA from the rows behind it. The V and J calls shown here were made by TCRdb, not taken from the authors' results. The sample table holds under 350,000 distinct CDR3 sequences, of which nearly 9.5% were seen once. About 7.1% of the sample is held by the ten biggest clonotypes.

This sample was included in a study of identical twins (dated by TCRdb to about 2016). Broadly, across the study: The study deep-sequenced TCR alpha and beta repertoires from monozygotic twins, unrelated adults of various ages and cord blood to test whether fetal clonotypes persist. To rule out contamination, the twin experiments were replicated at different times with different library preparation protocols. Points the paper makes about the study in general: Out-of-frame TCR alpha sharing in monozygotic twins was systematically underestimated by recombination models, whereas sharing between unrelated individuals was in agreement with the recombination models. Zero-insertion analyses could be partly confounded by invariant T cells such as MAIT and iNKT, although diverse VJ usage argued against such confounding for most clonotypes. Compared with coincidental sharing between unrelated individuals, out-of-frame TCR alpha sequences shared between twins had an excess of sequences with low generation probability. Because the same donors could not be followed over many years, the conclusions relied on cross-sectional statistical analysis. Fewer insertions were carried by abundant cord blood beta clonotypes, a similar but weaker trend appeared in young adult naive repertoires, and no such trend appeared in memory repertoires. Excess twin sharing in beta out-of-frame sequences was weaker because fewer shared sequences lowered the signal-to-noise ratio.

The CDR3, cysteine through phenylalanine, is 17 amino acids long. Only the CDR3 DNA is retained, 51 bases long and in frame from the first base. The germline V end is reduced by 5 bases and the J end by 5 bases; junction bases left unmatched: 12. The germline V gene (reference sequence) gives CDR1 as SEHNR and CDR2 as FQNEAQ. Every donor in the study was a healthy Caucasian. The twin cohort consisted of three pairs of female monozygotic twins, all aged roughly 18 to 30 years. Positive isolation kits from Invitrogen were used to isolate the CD4+ and CD8+ T cell populations. The data were also submitted as part of a second study, on yellow fever vaccine responses in identical twins. As the second paper documents: The T cell response to vaccination in identical twins was reported by the authors to appear partly convergent and partly personalized. In the study, vaccine-responding T cell clones were precisely tracked in identical twins.

The receptor's source is a woman aged 18-29 years in good health. Rearrangement joined TRBV7-9 to TRBJ1-4, and 9 bases in between align with TRBD1. Sample: CD8+ T cells sorted from blood. CDR3 reads: CASSPRTGDPINEKLFF. Read as DNA, the sequence is TGTGCCAGCAGCCCCCGGACAGGGGACCCGATAAATGAAAAACTGTTTTTT.